Listed below are T cell receptor beta chains from one sample, sequenced in a study of molecular identifiers for immune sequencing clone quantification. TCRdb analysed the PCR reads with MiXCR anew, one entry per CDR3 protein. The sample lists roughly 300,000 distinct CDR3 sequences, roughly 24% occurring once. The sample consisted of naive CD8+ T cells from blood, with Jurkat cell RNA spiked in. These receptors were collected from a human donor in good health. Some libraries in this study had Jurkat cell RNA spiked in. CDR3s leave out the opening cysteine and the closing phenylalanine or tryptophan. A D gene is named only where the DNA matches it firmly. Only part of the rows carry a size: once, few, many, or a class if the clone is expanded.

d_call,j_call,v_call,clone_size,cdr3_aa
-,TRBJ2-5,TRBV19,-,ASSMWGTAQETQY
-,TRBJ1-2,TRBV28,-,ASSFWGRMLESDYGYT
-,TRBJ2-1,TRBV29-1,few,SVLRNNEQF
-,TRBJ2-4,TRBV6-5,few,ASSYSRTRERIQY
-,TRBJ2-3,TRBV6-5,many,ASSLTDWDTQY
-,TRBJ2-7,TRBV7-9,many,ASSIGGGYEQY
TRBD1,TRBJ2-7,TRBV20-1,many,SALRTGTPYEQY
-,TRBJ2-5,TRBV4-1,-,ASSQVQGTGETQY
-,TRBJ2-7,TRBV29-1,-,SVEDRLVNEQY
TRBD1,TRBJ2-1,TRBV12-5,many,ASGGGPDSPYKQF
-,TRBJ2-3,TRBV27,-,ASSFFRGAADTQY
TRBD1,TRBJ2-3,TRBV2,-,ASTGTGGVVDTQY
-,TRBJ2-7,TRBV14,many,ASGETSYEQY
TRBD2,TRBJ2-3,TRBV6-2/TRBV6-3,many,ASTPWSGAADTQY
-,TRBJ1-5,TRBV20-1,-,SARKILVGYVDQPQH
-,TRBJ1-2,TRBV28,many,ASSLDRKYGYT
-,TRBJ2-1,TRBV12-3/TRBV12-4,few,ASSHSGGGYNEQF
-,TRBJ2-7,TRBV30,few,AWSEGQLSYEQY
-,TRBJ1-2,TRBV10-3,few,AIRDPNNPNYGYT
-,TRBJ2-3,TRBV7-3,-,ASSLSPTADTQY
TRBD2,TRBJ2-7,TRBV27,many,ATRAGVEQY
-,TRBJ2-7,TRBV10-3,-,AISETRETYEQY
TRBD1,TRBJ1-5,TRBV7-9,-,ASSNGQEPNRPQH
-,TRBJ2-3,TRBV7-2,few,ASSWGLTVTDTQY
-,TRBJ2-1,TRBV27,few,ASSPSPRHEQF
-,TRBJ2-3,TRBV14,many,ASSQEAVTQY
-,TRBJ2-2,TRBV7-9,many,ASSVERELF
-,TRBJ1-6,TRBV20-1,few,SAITRDRIHNSPLH
-,TRBJ2-1,TRBV11-2,-,ASKTYTYNEQF
-,TRBJ2-7,TRBV19,few,ASSITGSYEQY
-,TRBJ2-7,TRBV30,-,AWTDRYEQY
-,TRBJ2-7,TRBV14,many,ASSQETSEQY
-,TRBJ2-3,TRBV6-2/TRBV6-3,few,ASSYSAPGRGNTDTQY
-,TRBJ1-1,TRBV15,many,ATSPGTEAF
-,TRBJ2-7,TRBV20-1,-,SARMLRDPFPEQY
-,TRBJ2-1,TRBV2,many,ASTRNPAEQF
-,TRBJ2-7,TRBV30,many,AWGPGGYEQY
-,TRBJ1-1,TRBV3-1,-,ASSQDLYGQPNTEAF
-,TRBJ1-5,TRBV11-3,-,ASSRIRSNQPQH
-,TRBJ1-5,TRBV4-3,-,ASSQDKLVGRSNQPQH
TRBD1,TRBJ1-2,TRBV2,few,ASKGDREDGYT